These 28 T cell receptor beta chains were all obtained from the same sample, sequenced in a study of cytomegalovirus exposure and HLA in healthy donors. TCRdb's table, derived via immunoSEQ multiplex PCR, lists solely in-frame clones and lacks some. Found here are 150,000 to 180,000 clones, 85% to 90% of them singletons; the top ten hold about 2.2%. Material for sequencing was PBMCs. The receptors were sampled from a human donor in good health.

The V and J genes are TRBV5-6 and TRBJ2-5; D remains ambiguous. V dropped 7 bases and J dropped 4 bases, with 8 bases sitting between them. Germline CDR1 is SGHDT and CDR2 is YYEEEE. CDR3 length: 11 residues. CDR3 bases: TGTGCCAGCGGCACCCGAGAGACCCAGTACTTC. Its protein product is CASGTRETQYF.

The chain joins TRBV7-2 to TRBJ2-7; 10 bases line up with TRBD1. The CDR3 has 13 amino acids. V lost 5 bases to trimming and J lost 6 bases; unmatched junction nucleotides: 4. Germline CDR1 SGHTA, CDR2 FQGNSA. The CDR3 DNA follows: TGTGCCAGCAGCCAGACAGGGGGCTCCGAGCAGTACTTC. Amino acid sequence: CASSQTGGSEQYF.

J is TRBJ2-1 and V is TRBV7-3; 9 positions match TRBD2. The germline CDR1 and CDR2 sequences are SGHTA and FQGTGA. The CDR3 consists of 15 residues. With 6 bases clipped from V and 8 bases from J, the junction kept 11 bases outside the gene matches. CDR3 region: CASSFVAGGPHEQFF. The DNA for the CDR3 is TGTGCCAGCAGTTTTGTCGCGGGAGGGCCCCATGAGCAGTTCTTC.

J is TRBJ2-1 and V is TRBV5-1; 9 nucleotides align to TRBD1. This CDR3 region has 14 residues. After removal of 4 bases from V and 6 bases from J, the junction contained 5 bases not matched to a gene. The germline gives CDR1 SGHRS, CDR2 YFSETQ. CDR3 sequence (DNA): TGCGCCAGCAGCCTCCGGGACAGGGTCAATGAGCAGTTCTTC. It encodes CASSLRDRVNEQFF.

The CDR3 region has the DNA TGTGCCAGCTCACCCCCGGACAGCTATCAAACCGGGGAGCTGTTTTTT. This sequence encodes CASSPPDSYQTGELFF. V gene TRBV18 combines with J gene TRBJ2-2; weak D call: TRBD1 (6 bases). V lost 3 bases and J lost 5, with 16 bases in between. From germline, CDR1 is KGHSH and CDR2 LQKENI. The CDR3 consists of 16 residues.

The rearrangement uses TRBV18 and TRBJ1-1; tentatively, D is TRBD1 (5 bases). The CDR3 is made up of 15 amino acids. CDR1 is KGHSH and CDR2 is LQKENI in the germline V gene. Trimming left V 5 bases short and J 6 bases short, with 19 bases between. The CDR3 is CASSYDAGSDAEAFF. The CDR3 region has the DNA TGTGCCAGCTCATACGACGCAGGGTCGGACGCTGAAGCTTTCTTT.

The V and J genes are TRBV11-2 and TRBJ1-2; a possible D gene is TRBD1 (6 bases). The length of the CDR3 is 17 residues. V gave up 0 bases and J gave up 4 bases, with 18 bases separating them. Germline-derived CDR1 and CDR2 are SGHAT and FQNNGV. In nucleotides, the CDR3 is TGTGCCAGCAGCTTAGAAGGGACAAGGGGTCCCCTCTATGGCTACACCTTC. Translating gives CASSLEGTRGPLYGYTF.

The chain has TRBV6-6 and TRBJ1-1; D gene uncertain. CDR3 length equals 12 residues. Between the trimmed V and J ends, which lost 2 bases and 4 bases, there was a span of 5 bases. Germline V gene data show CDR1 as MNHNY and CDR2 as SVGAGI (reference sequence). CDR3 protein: CASSYPLTEAFF. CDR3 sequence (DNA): TGTGCCAGCAGTTACCCCCTCACTGAAGCTTTCTTT.

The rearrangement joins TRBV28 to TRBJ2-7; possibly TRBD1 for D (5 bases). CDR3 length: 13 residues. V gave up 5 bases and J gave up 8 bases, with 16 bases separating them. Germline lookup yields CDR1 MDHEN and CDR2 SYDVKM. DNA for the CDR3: TGTGCCAGCAGTCCAATCGACAGCCTCAAGCAGTACTTC. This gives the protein CASSPIDSLKQYF.

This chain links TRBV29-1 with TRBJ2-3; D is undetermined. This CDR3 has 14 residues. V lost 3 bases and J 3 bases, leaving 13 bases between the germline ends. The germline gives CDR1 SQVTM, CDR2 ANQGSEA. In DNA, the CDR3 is TGCAGCGTTGATCGAGGATCTGTAACAGATACGCAGTATTTT. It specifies CSVDRGSVTDTQYF.

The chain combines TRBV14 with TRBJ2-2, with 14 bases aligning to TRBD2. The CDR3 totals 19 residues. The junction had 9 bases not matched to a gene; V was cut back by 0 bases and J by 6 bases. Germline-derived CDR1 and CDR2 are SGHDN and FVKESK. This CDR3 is CASSQDLTSGRAFAGELFF. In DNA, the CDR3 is TGTGCCAGCAGCCAAGACCTGACTAGCGGGAGGGCCTTTGCCGGGGAGCTGTTTTTT. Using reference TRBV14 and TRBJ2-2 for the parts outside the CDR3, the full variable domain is EAGVTQFPSHSVIEKGQTVTLRCDPISGHDNLYWYRRVMGKEIKFLLHFVKESKQDESGMPNNRFLAERTGGTYSTLKVQPAELEDSGVYFCASSQDLTSGRAFAGELFFGEGSRLTVL.

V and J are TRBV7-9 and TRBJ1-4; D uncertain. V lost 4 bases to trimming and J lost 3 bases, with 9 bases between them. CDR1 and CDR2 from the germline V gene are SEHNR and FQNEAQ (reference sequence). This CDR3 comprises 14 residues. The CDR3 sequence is CASSSLNANEKLFF. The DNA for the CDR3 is TGTGCCAGCAGCTCCCTTAATGCTAATGAAAAACTGTTTTTT.

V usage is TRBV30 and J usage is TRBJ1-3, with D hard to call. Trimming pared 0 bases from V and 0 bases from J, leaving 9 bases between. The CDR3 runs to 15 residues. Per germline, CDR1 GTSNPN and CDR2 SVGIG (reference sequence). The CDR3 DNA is TGTGCCTGGAGTGTACAACGGAGCTCTGGAAACACCATATATTTT. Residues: CAWSVQRSSGNTIYF.

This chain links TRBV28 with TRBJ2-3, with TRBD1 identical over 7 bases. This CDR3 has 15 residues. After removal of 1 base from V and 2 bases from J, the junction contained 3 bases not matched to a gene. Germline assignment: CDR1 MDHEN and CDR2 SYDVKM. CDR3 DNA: TGTGCCAGCAGTTTATCCGACAGGGTCACAGATACGCAGTATTTT. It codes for CASSLSDRVTDTQYF. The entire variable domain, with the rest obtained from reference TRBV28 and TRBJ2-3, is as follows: DVKVTQSSRYLVKRTGEKVFLECVQDMDHENMFWYRQDPGLGLRLIYFSYDVKMKEKGDIPEGYSVSREKKERFSLILESASTNQTSMYLCASSLSDRVTDTQYFGPGTRLTVL.

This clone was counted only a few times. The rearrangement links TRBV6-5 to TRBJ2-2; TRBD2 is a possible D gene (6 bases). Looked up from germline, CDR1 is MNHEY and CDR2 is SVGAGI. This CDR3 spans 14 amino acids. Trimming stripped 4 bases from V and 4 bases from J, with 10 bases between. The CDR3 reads CASSSGLITGELFF. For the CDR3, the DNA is TGTGCCAGCAGTTCGGGACTCATCACCGGGGAGCTGTTTTTT.

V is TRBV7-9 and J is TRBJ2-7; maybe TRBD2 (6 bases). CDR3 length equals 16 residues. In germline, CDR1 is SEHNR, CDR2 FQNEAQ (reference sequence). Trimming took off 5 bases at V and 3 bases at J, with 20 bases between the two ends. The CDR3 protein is CASSVGPGTPDYEQYF. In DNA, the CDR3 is TGTGCCAGCAGCGTAGGGCCCGGGACTCCTGACTACGAGCAGTACTTC.

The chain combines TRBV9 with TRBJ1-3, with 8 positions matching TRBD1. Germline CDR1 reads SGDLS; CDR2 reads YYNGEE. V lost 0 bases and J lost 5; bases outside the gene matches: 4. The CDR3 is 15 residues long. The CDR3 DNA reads TGTGCCAGCAGCGTAGAGGCAGGGGGCAGAAACACCATATATTTT. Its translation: CASSVEAGGRNTIYF.

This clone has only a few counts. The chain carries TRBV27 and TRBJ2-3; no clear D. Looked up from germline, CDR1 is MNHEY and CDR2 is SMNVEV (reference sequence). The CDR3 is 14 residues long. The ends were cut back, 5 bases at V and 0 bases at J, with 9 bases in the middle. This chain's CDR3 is CASSLVTSTDTQYF. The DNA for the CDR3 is TGTGCCAGCAGTCTAGTGACTAGCACAGATACGCAGTATTTT.

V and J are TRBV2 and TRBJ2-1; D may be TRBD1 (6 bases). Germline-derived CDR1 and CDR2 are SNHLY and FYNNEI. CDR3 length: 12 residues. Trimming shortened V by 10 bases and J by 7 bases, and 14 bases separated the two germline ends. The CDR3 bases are TGTGCCATTTCGACAGGACCGAATGAGCAGTTCTTC. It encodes CAISTGPNEQFF.

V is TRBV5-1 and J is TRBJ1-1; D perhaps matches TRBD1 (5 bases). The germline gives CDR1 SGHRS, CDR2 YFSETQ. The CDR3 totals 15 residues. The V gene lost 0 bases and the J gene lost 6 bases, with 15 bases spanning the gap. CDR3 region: CASSLGAGGRAEAFF. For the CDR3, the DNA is TGCGCCAGCAGCTTGGGCGCGGGGGGAAGAGCTGAAGCTTTCTTT.

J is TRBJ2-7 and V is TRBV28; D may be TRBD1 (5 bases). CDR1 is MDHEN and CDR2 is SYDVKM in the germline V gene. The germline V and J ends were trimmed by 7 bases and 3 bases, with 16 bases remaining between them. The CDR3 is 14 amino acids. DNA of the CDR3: TGTGCCAGCAAGACCCGTCAGGGAATCTACGAGCAGTACTTC. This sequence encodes CASKTRQGIYEQYF. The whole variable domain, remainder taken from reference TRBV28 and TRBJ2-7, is DVKVTQSSRYLVKRTGEKVFLECVQDMDHENMFWYRQDPGLGLRLIYFSYDVKMKEKGDIPEGYSVSREKKERFSLILESASTNQTSMYLCASKTRQGIYEQYFGPGTRLTVT.

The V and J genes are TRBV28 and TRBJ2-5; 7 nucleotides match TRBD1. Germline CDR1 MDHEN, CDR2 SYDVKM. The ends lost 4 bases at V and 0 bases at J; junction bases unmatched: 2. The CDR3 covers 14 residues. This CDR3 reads CASSSGTDQETQYF. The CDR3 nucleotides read TGTGCCAGCAGTTCCGGGACAGACCAAGAGACCCAGTACTTC.

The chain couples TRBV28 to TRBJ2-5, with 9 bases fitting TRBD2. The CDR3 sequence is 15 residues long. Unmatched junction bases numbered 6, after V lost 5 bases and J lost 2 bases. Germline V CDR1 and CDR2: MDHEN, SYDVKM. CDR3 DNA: TGTGCCAGCAGTAAAGCGGGAGGTATGCAAGAGACCCAGTACTTC. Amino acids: CASSKAGGMQETQYF.

The CDR3, as DNA: TGTGCCAGCAGCCGCCTAGCGGGAATGAACACCGGGGAGCTGTTTTTT. Its protein product is CASSRLAGMNTGELFF. This chain connects TRBV7-6 to TRBJ2-2; 9 positions match TRBD2. Germline values: CDR1 SGHVS, CDR2 FNYEAQ. Trimming removed 5 bases from V and 1 base from J; junction bases left unmatched: 5. The length of the CDR3 is 16 residues.

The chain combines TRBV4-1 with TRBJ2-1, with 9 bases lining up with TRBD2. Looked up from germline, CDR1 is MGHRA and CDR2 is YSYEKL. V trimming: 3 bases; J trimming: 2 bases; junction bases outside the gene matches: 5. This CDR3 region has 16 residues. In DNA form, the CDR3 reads TGCGCCAGCAGCCACGCGACTAGCGGAGCCTACAATGAGCAGTTCTTC. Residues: CASSHATSGAYNEQFF.

CDR3 DNA sequence: TGTGCCAGCAGTTACTCCGACACCGGAAACACCATATATTTT. Translating gives CASSYSDTGNTIYF. The rearrangement links TRBV6-5 to TRBJ1-3; D gene ambiguous. Germline CDR1 is MNHEY and CDR2 is SVGAGI. The CDR3 totals 14 residues. The V gene lost 0 bases and the J gene lost 4 bases, with 7 bases spanning the gap.

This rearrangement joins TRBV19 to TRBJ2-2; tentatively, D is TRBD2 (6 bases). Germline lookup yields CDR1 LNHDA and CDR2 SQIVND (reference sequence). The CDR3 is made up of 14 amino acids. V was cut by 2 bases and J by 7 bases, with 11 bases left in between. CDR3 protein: CASSIRGTGGELFF. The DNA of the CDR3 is TGTGCCAGTAGTATACGGGGGACTGGCGGGGAGCTGTTTTTT.

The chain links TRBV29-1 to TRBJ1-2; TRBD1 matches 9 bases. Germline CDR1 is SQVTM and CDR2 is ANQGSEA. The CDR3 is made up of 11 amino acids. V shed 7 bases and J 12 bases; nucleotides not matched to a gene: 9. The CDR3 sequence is CSDRTGVENTF. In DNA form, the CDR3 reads TGCAGCGACCGGACAGGGGTTGAAAACACCTTC.